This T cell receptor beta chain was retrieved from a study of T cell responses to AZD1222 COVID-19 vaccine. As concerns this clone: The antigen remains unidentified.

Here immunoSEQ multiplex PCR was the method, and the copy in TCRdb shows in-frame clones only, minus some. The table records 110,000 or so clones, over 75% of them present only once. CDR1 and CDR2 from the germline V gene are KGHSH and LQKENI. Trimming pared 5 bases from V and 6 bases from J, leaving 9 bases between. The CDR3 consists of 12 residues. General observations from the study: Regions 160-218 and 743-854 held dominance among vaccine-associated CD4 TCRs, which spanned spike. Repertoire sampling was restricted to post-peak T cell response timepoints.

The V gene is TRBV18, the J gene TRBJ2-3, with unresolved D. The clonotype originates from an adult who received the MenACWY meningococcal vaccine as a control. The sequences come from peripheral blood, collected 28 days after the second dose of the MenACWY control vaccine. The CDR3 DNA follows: TGTGCCAGCTCATCAGATTCCGATACGCAGTATTTT. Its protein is CASSSDSDTQYF.